This entry lists 22 T cell receptor beta chains sequenced from one sample in a study of shared clonotypes between healthy human individuals. TCRdb keeps only in-frame clones here, not all; method: immunoSEQ multiplex PCR. The sample holds more than 2,000,000 clones; over 90% are singletons and the top ten take 0.39%. The sequenced sample was naive CD4+ T cells from PBMCs. The subset was: CD45RA+ positively selected. These receptors were obtained from a man aged 18 to 29 in good health. Some clones in this sample may be carry-over from other donors' samples.

The chain links TRBV25-1 to TRBJ2-5, with a possible D match to TRBD1 (5 bases). The CDR3 is 13 residues long. V was pared by 2 bases and J by 5 bases, with 9 bases between. Germline V gives CDR1 MGHDK, CDR2 SYGVNS. CDR3 DNA: TGTGCCAGCAGTGAAGCAGGGATGGAGACCCAGTACTTC. It yields the protein CASSEAGMETQYF. The full variable domain, rest sourced from reference TRBV25-1 and TRBJ2-5, is EADIYQTPRYLVIGTGKKITLECSQTMGHDKMYWYQQDPGMELHLIHYSYGVNSTEKGDLSSESTVSRIRTEHFPLTLESARPSHTSQYLCASSEAGMETQYFGPGTRLLVL.

V is TRBV7-2 and J is TRBJ2-1; 7 positions agree with TRBD2. Germline loops: CDR1 SGHTA, CDR2 FQGNSA. With 2 bases clipped from V and 6 bases from J, the junction kept 4 bases outside the gene matches. This CDR3 has 14 amino acids. The CDR3 loop is CASSLLGEGNEQFF. CDR3 sequence (DNA): TGTGCCAGCAGCTTATTGGGGGAGGGCAATGAGCAGTTCTTC.

DNA for the CDR3: TGTGCCAGCAGTGAAGAAGCTAGCGGGAGTTCTTTCCTTACTGGCGAGCAGTACTTC. This translates into CASSEEASGSSFLTGEQYF. V is TRBV2 and J is TRBJ2-7; 10 bases fit TRBD2. The CDR3 has 19 amino acids. V shed 1 base and J 6 bases; nucleotides not matched to a gene: 18. CDR1 SNHLY and CDR2 FYNNEI come from the germline V gene.

The V and J genes are TRBV6-1 and TRBJ1-1, with D unclear. V dropped 8 bases and J dropped 2 bases, with 18 bases sitting between them. Germline CDR1 reads MNHNS; CDR2 reads SASEGT. The length of the CDR3 is 15 residues. DNA for the CDR3: TGTGCCAGCTGGCCATTGACCAGGCTTAACACTGAAGCTTTCTTT. It is translated as CASWPLTRLNTEAFF.

The chain joins TRBV2 to TRBJ1-1; D perhaps matches TRBD1 (5 bases). This CDR3 is 14 amino acids long. The germline gives CDR1 SNHLY, CDR2 FYNNEI. Trimming pared 4 bases from V and 5 bases from J, leaving 14 bases between. The CDR3 DNA sequence: TGTGCCAGCAGTGTCGAACAGGCGGAAACTGAAGCTTTCTTT. Translation: CASSVEQAETEAFF.

The V call is TRBV5-1, the J call TRBJ2-3; D may be TRBD1 (6 bases). CDR1 is SGHRS and CDR2 is YFSETQ in the germline V gene. V lost 2 bases and J lost 2, with 12 bases in between. The CDR3 sequence is 15 residues long. The CDR3 DNA reads as TGCGCCAGCAGCTTTAGGACAGAATACACAGATACGCAGTATTTT. It specifies CASSFRTEYTDTQYF. Based on the CDR3 plus reference TRBV5-1 and TRBJ2-3, the full variable domain is KAGVTQTPRYLIKTRGQQVTLSCSPISGHRSVSWYQQTPGQGLQFLFEYFSETQRNKGNFPGRFSGRQFSNSRSEMNVSTLELGDSALYLCASSFRTEYTDTQYFGPGTRLTVL.

The V call is TRBV29-1, the J call TRBJ1-1; the match to TRBD1 covers 7 bases. The V gene's germline CDR1 is SQVTM and CDR2 ANQGSEA. J gave up 2 bases and V 6 bases, and 6 bases lay outside the gene matches. This CDR3 has 13 amino acids. CDR3 DNA sequence: TGCAGCGTAGGGGGCGACAGAAACACTGAAGCTTTCTTT. This codes for CSVGGDRNTEAFF.

V and J are TRBV5-1 and TRBJ1-1; D not resolved. Germline loops: CDR1 SGHRS, CDR2 YFSETQ. The V end lost 0 bases, the J end lost 6 bases, and 3 bases lay between the germline ends. This CDR3 is built from 11 residues. CDR3 in DNA: TGCGCCAGCAGCTTGGACGCTGAAGCTTTCTTT. This gives the protein CASSLDAEAFF.

DNA for the CDR3: TGCGCCAGCAGCTTGGCTCCGAACGCAGGCACCGGGGAGCTGTTTTTT. This translates into CASSLAPNAGTGELFF. The chain is built from TRBV5-1 and TRBJ2-2; D gene uncertain. The CDR3 has 16 residues. V was trimmed by 0 bases and J by 4 bases, leaving 13 bases between them. Germline loops: CDR1 SGHRS, CDR2 YFSETQ. Based on the CDR3 plus reference TRBV5-1 and TRBJ2-2, the full variable domain is KAGVTQTPRYLIKTRGQQVTLSCSPISGHRSVSWYQQTPGQGLQFLFEYFSETQRNKGNFPGRFSGRQFSNSRSEMNVSTLELGDSALYLCASSLAPNAGTGELFFGEGSRLTVL.

To note about this clone: Other DNA sequences in this sample translate to the same CDR3. The chain couples TRBV7-2 to TRBJ1-5; no clear D. This CDR3 has 13 amino acids. From germline, CDR1 is SGHTA and CDR2 FQGNSA. Between the trimmed V and J ends, which lost 5 bases and 5 bases, there was a span of 10 bases. CDR3 amino acids: CASSPRRDQPQHF. CDR3 in DNA: TGTGCCAGCAGCCCTCGACGTGATCAGCCCCAGCATTTT.

The V gene is TRBV7-3, the J gene TRBJ2-7; a possible D gene is TRBD1 (6 bases). The length of the CDR3 is 14 residues. With 1 base removed from V and 5 bases from J, the gap between germline ends came to 12 bases. CDR1 SGHTA and CDR2 FQGTGA come from the germline V gene. The CDR3 coding sequence is TGTGCCAGCAGCTTAAGACAGGCCCCTGACGAGCAGTACTTC. It translates to CASSLRQAPDEQYF.

The chain joins TRBV18 to TRBJ1-2; 9 nucleotides agree with TRBD1. The CDR3 consists of 14 residues. V shed 3 bases and J 4 bases; nucleotides not matched to a gene: 3. In germline, CDR1 is KGHSH, CDR2 LQKENI. CDR3 amino acids: CASSPDRGAYGYTF. In DNA, the CDR3 is TGTGCCAGCTCACCCGACAGGGGGGCCTATGGCTACACCTTC.

V gene TRBV2 combines with J gene TRBJ2-6; D might be TRBD2 (5 bases). Between the trimmed V and J ends, which lost 6 bases and 2 bases, there was a span of 8 bases. The CDR3 length is 14 residues. Per the germline V gene, CDR1 is SNHLY and CDR2 is FYNNEI. CDR3 in DNA: TGTGCCAGCAGAAAGGAGGCTGGGGCCAACGTCCTGACTTTC. This sequence encodes CASRKEAGANVLTF.

The chain employs TRBV6-6 and TRBJ1-2; 9 bases align to TRBD1. Germline loops: CDR1 MNHNY, CDR2 SVGAGI (reference sequence). This CDR3 has 15 amino acids. J was trimmed by 5 bases and V by 5 bases; bases with no gene match: 9. CDR3 in DNA: TGTGCCAGCAGTGGAGGGACAGGGATTAGTTATGGCTACACCTTC. It encodes CASSGGTGISYGYTF.

The chain recombines TRBV7-8 with TRBJ2-1, with D uncertain. This CDR3 has 16 amino acids. Trimming left V 0 bases short and J 0 bases short, with 9 bases between. From germline, CDR1 is SGHVS and CDR2 FQNEAQ. The CDR3 loop reads CASSLAATGSYNEQFF. Written as DNA, the CDR3 is TGTGCCAGCAGCTTAGCGGCGACTGGCTCCTACAATGAGCAGTTCTTC.

The chain carries TRBV19 and TRBJ1-2, with TRBD1 matching 9 bases. The CDR3 has 17 amino acids. The junction had 11 bases not matched to a gene; V was cut back by 4 bases and J by 2 bases. Germline-derived CDR1 and CDR2 are LNHDA and SQIVND (reference sequence). The CDR3 DNA reads as TGTGCCAGTAGTACAGTCCCGGGACAGGGTTCGAACTATGGCTACACCTTC. This translates into CASSTVPGQGSNYGYTF. Variable domain in full (rest from reference TRBV19 and TRBJ1-2): DGGITQSPKYLFRKEGQNVTLSCEQNLNHDAMYWYRQDPGQGLRLIYYSQIVNDFQKGDIAEGYSVSREKKESFPLTVTSAQKNPTAFYLCASSTVPGQGSNYGYTFGSGTRLTVV.

This chain links TRBV28 with TRBJ2-4; D not certain. This CDR3 has 16 residues. Trimming shortened V by 4 bases and J by 0 bases, and 13 bases separated the two germline ends. Germline CDR1 and CDR2: MDHEN and SYDVKM. The CDR3 protein is CASSSSAFPAKNIQYF. The CDR3 coding sequence is TGTGCCAGCAGTTCCTCGGCTTTTCCAGCCAAAAACATTCAGTACTTC.

This clone was counted a few times. This sequence joins TRBV9 and TRBJ1-1; D gene uncertain. V was clipped by 3 bases and J by 2 bases, with 5 bases between them. This CDR3 spans 12 amino acids. From germline, CDR1 is SGDLS and CDR2 YYNGEE. CDR3 DNA: TGTGCCAGCAGCGGATACAACACTGAAGCTTTCTTT. As protein: CASSGYNTEAFF.

The rearrangement joins TRBV18 to TRBJ2-7; no clear D gene. Trimming removed 3 bases from V and 3 bases from J, with 12 bases in between. The V gene's germline CDR1 is KGHSH and CDR2 LQKENI. The CDR3 covers 14 residues. The DNA for the CDR3 is TGTGCCAGCTCACCGGTTGGGCAGAACTACGAGCAGTACTTC. It codes for CASSPVGQNYEQYF.

The gene calls are TRBV5-6 and TRBJ1-1; D uncertain. From germline, CDR1 is SGHDT and CDR2 YYEEEE. The V and J ends lost 1 base and 0 bases respectively, with 13 bases between them. The CDR3 totals 16 residues. This CDR3 is CASSLRTISMNTEAFF. The DNA for the CDR3 is TGTGCCAGCAGCTTGAGAACCATATCGATGAACACTGAAGCTTTCTTT.

Of note for this clone: Other DNA sequences of this sample code for an identical CDR3. This chain connects TRBV5-1 to TRBJ2-1; D unclear. Looked up from germline, CDR1 is SGHRS and CDR2 is YFSETQ. The CDR3 is 15 residues long. V lost 1 base to trimming and J lost 0 bases, with 8 bases between them. The CDR3 sequence is CASSLTVSSYNEQFF. The CDR3 DNA reads as TGCGCCAGCAGCTTGACGGTGAGCTCCTACAATGAGCAGTTCTTC.

This chain links TRBV11-2 with TRBJ1-1; maybe TRBD1 (6 bases). The CDR3 is 14 amino acids. Germline V gene sequence: CDR1 SGHAT, CDR2 FQNNGV. V dropped 4 bases and J dropped 7 bases, with 16 bases sitting between them. For the CDR3, the DNA is TGTGCCAGCAGCTCAATACAGGGTCGAGGTGAAGCTTTCTTT. Its translation: CASSSIQGRGEAFF.